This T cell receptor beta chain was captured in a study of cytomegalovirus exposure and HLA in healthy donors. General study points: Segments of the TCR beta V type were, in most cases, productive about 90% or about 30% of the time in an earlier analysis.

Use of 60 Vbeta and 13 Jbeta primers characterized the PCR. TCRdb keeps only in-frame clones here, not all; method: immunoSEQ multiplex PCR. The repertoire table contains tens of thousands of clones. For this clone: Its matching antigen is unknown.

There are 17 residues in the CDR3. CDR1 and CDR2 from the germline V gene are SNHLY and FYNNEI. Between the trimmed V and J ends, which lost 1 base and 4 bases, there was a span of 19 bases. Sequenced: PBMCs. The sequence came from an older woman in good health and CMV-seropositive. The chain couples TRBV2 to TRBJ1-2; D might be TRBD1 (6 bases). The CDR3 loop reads CASSEGVSQGHGYGYTF. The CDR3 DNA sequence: TGTGCCAGCAGTGAAGGTGTTAGCCAGGGACATGGCTATGGCTACACCTTC.